This passage covers 12 T cell receptor beta chains from one sample sequenced in a study of CD8 T cells in Susac syndrome. RNA amounts of roughly 0.45 to 1 ug underwent reverse transcription with random hexamers. TCRdb fed the immunoSEQ multiplex PCR reads into MiXCR, producing one record per CDR3 protein. The sample lists about 120,000 distinct CDR3 sequences; under 96% were seen once. Specimen: CD4+ T cells from PBMCs. All receptors come from a human donor with Susac syndrome.

V is TRBV14 and J is TRBJ2-1; D call uncertain. V lost 0 bases, J lost 6 bases, and 9 bases lay in between. The germline V gene has CDR1 SGHDN and CDR2 FVKESK. The CDR3 contains 14 residues. The CDR3 sequence is CASSQDRTSNEQFF. The DNA for the CDR3 is TGTGCCAGCAGCCAAGATCGAACCTCCAATGAGCAGTTCTTC.

V gene TRBV12-3 or TRBV12-4 combines with J gene TRBJ1-5, with D possibly TRBD1 on 6 matching bases. The CDR3 runs to 15 residues. V was trimmed by 3 bases and J by 1 base, leaving 10 bases between them. The CDR3 region has the DNA TGTGCCAGCAGTTTTTCGAGGGGGAGCAATCAGCCCCAGCATTTT. Translation gives CASSFSRGSNQPQHF.

The V call is TRBV20-1, the J call TRBJ1-5; D not resolved. Germline CDR1 and CDR2: DFQATT and SNEGSKA (reference sequence). The CDR3 has 14 residues. The ends were cut back, 3 bases at V and 1 base at J, with 10 bases in the middle. As DNA, the CDR3 is TGCAGTGCTAGTCGAGGCCAAAGCAATCAGCCCCAGCATTTT. Protein sequence: CSASRGQSNQPQHF.

V is TRBV25-1 and J is TRBJ2-7; D is uncertain. The CDR3 runs 13 residues. Germline values: CDR1 MGHDK, CDR2 SYGVNS. Trimming took 3 bases from V and 2 from J, leaving 8 bases between them. CDR3 nucleotides: TGTGCCAGCAGTGACGGCTTTACCTACGAGCAGTACTTC. Its protein product is CASSDGFTYEQYF.

The V gene is TRBV6-5, the J gene TRBJ1-1; TRBD1 might be the D (6 bases). The germline V gene has CDR1 MNHEY and CDR2 SVGAGI. V lost 10 bases, J lost 4 bases, and 16 bases lay in between. There are 13 residues in the CDR3. For the CDR3, the DNA is TGTGCCACTTGGAGAGGGGGAGCCACTGAAGCTTTCTTT. Translating gives CATWRGGATEAFF.

The chain joins TRBV5-1 to TRBJ2-5; no reliable D call. Germline CDR1 and CDR2: SGHRS and YFSETQ. This CDR3 spans 13 amino acids. Trimming took 0 bases from V and 4 from J, leaving 7 bases between them. Here the CDR3 DNA reads TGCGCCAGCAGCTTGGGGCAGATAGAGACCCAGTACTTC. Its protein product is CASSLGQIETQYF.

This chain joins TRBV29-1 and TRBJ2-3; D gene ambiguous. This CDR3 is built from 10 residues. Germline V gene sequence: CDR1 SQVTM, CDR2 ANQGSEA. Between the trimmed V and J ends, which lost 3 bases and 3 bases, there was a span of 1 base. The CDR3 DNA sequence: TGCAGCGTTGATACAGATACGCAGTATTTT. Translating it yields CSVDTDTQYF.

The chain is built from TRBV6-2 or TRBV6-3 and TRBJ2-3; D is unclear. V was pared by 5 bases and J by 0 bases, with 9 bases between. Germline lookup yields CDR1 MNHEY and CDR2 SVGEGT. CDR3 length: 14 residues. The CDR3: CASSRYTSTDTQYF. CDR3 sequence (DNA): TGTGCCAGCAGTCGGTACACTAGCACAGATACGCAGTATTTT.

This clonotype appeared a single time. The gene calls are TRBV4-3 and TRBJ1-2; the match to TRBD1 covers 9 bases. Germline V gene data show CDR1 as LGHNA and CDR2 as YSLEER. Losses at the gene ends were 4 bases for V and 8 bases for J; bases not matched to a gene: 8. This CDR3 region has 14 residues. This CDR3 is CASSLGQGLGGYTF. DNA of the CDR3: TGCGCCAGCAGCCTGGGACAGGGCTTAGGGGGCTACACCTTC.

The chain has TRBV29-1 and TRBJ2-7; D may be TRBD1 or TRBD2 (5 bases each). Looked up from germline, CDR1 is SQVTM and CDR2 is ANQGSEA. The CDR3 loop spans 14 amino acids. Trimming shortened V by 7 bases and J by 1 base, and 17 bases separated the two germline ends. CDR3 bases: TGCAGCGCCTCCCGGGACGGAACTTCCTACGAGCAGTACTTC. As protein: CSASRDGTSYEQYF.

The rearrangement uses TRBV9 and TRBJ2-7; D remains ambiguous. This CDR3 has 13 residues. V lost 7 bases to trimming and J lost 9 bases, with 20 bases between them. Germline V lookup: CDR1 SGDLS, CDR2 YYNGEE. CDR3 in amino acids: CASRAAQVSVQYF. CDR3 DNA: TGTGCCAGCCGCGCCGCCCAGGTTTCCGTGCAGTACTTC.

This chain connects TRBV7-2 to TRBJ2-7; 8 bases line up with TRBD2. Germline values: CDR1 SGHTA, CDR2 FQGNSA. V lost 1 base and J lost 2; bases outside the gene matches: 1. This CDR3 comprises 14 residues. Here the CDR3 reads CASSLGGRPYEQYF. The CDR3 region has the DNA TGTGCCAGCAGCTTAGGCGGGAGGCCCTACGAGCAGTACTTC.